A selection of T cell receptor beta chains follows, all from one sample in a study of patients and donors after allogeneic stem cell transplantation. Each CDR3 protein is one row after TCRdb ran MiXCR on the RT-PCR reads. The sample carries roughly 940,000 distinct CDR3 sequences, 18% recorded once. The sequenced sample was blood, either unsorted or a sorted T cell fraction (not recorded which). The receptors come from a human donor who was either an allogeneic HSCT recipient or a stem cell or donor lymphocyte infusion donor (not recorded which). It is not recorded whose cells these are; they may come from a transplant donor. Both conserved end residues are part of each CDR3. Fields, in order: D gene, V gene, J gene, clone size, CDR3 protein, CDR3 DNA. A D gene is named only where the DNA matches it firmly. Not every row has a clone size; where given, it reads once, few, many or a size class.

D: .
V: TRBV24-1
J: TRBJ2-4
size: few
CDR3: CATSLQGQGDIQYF
DNA: TGTGCCACCAGTTTGCAGGGTCAAGGTGACATTCAGTACTTC

D: .
V: TRBV7-2
J: TRBJ1-1
size: .
CDR3: CASSGQRLGNTEAFF
DNA: TGTGCCAGCAGCGGTCAAAGATTGGGGAACACTGAAGCTTTCTTT

D: .
V: TRBV3-1
J: TRBJ1-3
size: .
CDR3: CASTYHGTDGNTIYF
DNA: TGTGCCAGCACCTACCATGGGACGGATGGAAACACCATATATTTT

D: TRBD2
V: TRBV6-1
J: TRBJ2-5
size: few
CDR3: CASTLGTSEETQYF
DNA: TGTGCCAGCACCCTAGGGACTAGCGAAGAGACCCAGTACTTC

D: TRBD1
V: TRBV27
J: TRBJ1-3
size: few
CDR3: CASSGQGRSGNTIYF
DNA: TGTGCCAGCAGCGGACAGGGCCGCTCTGGAAACACCATATATTTT

D: .
V: TRBV29-1
J: TRBJ1-1
size: few
CDR3: CSVPRTAMNTEAFF
DNA: TGCAGCGTCCCGCGGACCGCGATGAACACTGAAGCTTTCTTT

D: .
V: TRBV29-1
J: TRBJ2-1
size: few
CDR3: CSVEIPNEDEQFF
DNA: TGCAGCGTTGAAATCCCCAACGAGGATGAGCAGTTCTTC

D: .
V: TRBV20-1
J: TRBJ1-2
size: few
CDR3: CRVGAQTF
DNA: TGCAGGGTGGGGGCGCAAACCTTC

D: TRBD2
V: TRBV5-4
J: TRBJ2-1
size: .
CDR3: CASSVDGSGDTNEQFF
DNA: TGTGCCAGCAGCGTGGATGGTAGCGGGGACACCAATGAGCAGTTCTTC

D: TRBD2
V: TRBV12-3/TRBV12-4
J: TRBJ2-4
size: .
CDR3: CASSFSRGAGNIQYF
DNA: TGTGCCAGCAGTTTCTCGCGGGGGGCGGGAAACATTCAGTACTTC

D: .
V: TRBV3-1
J: TRBJ2-2
size: few
CDR3: CASSPLTGRQNTGELFF
DNA: TGTGCCAGCAGCCCTCTCACCGGACGGCAGAACACCGGGGAGCTGTTTTTT

D: TRBD1
V: TRBV6-1
J: TRBJ1-1
size: few
CDR3: CASSRRGQGAITEAFF
DNA: TGTGCCAGCAGTAGGAGGGGGCAGGGGGCCATCACTGAAGCTTTCTTT

D: TRBD2
V: TRBV20-1
J: TRBJ2-7
size: many
CDR3: CSALLAGGPYEQYF
DNA: TGCAGTGCTCTCCTAGCGGGGGGACCCTACGAGCAGTACTTC

D: .
V: TRBV5-6
J: TRBJ2-3
size: few
CDR3: CASTMVRTGPYTDTQYF
DNA: TGTGCCAGCACCATGGTCCGCACCGGGCCCTACACAGATACGCAGTATTTT

D: TRBD2
V: TRBV6-1
J: TRBJ2-3
size: .
CDR3: CASSPHPGLAGARTDTQYF
DNA: TGTGCCAGCAGTCCTCACCCCGGACTAGCGGGGGCCCGCACAGATACGCAGTATTTT

D: .
V: TRBV5-1
J: TRBJ2-7
size: .
CDR3: CASSLYPGGQYF
DNA: TGCGCCAGCAGCTTGTACCCGGGCGGGCAGTACTTC

D: .
V: TRBV7-3
J: TRBJ2-1
size: .
CDR3: CASSSPLLVHEQFF
DNA: TGTGCCAGCAGCTCCCCCCTGTTAGTGCATGAGCAGTTCTTC

D: .
V: TRBV5-1
J: TRBJ2-7
size: .
CDR3: CASSPLAKYEQYF
DNA: TGCGCCAGCAGCCCCCTGGCGAAGTACGAGCAGTACTTC

D: .
V: TRBV12-3/TRBV12-4
J: TRBJ1-5
size: many
CDR3: CASSVRAAASNQPQHF
DNA: TGTGCCAGCAGTGTCCGGGCGGCTGCGAGCAATCAGCCCCAGCATTTT

D: .
V: TRBV6-1
J: TRBJ1-1
size: .
CDR3: CASNLISGAGERTEAFF
DNA: TGTGCCAGCAATTTAATTTCAGGGGCAGGTGAGCGCACTGAAGCTTTCTTT

D: .
V: TRBV6-5
J: TRBJ2-1
size: .
CDR3: CASSSTRDEQFF
DNA: TGTGCCAGCAGTTCGACTAGGGATGAGCAGTTCTTC

D: .
V: TRBV30
J: TRBJ1-5
size: .
CDR3: CAWSVVDQPQHF
DNA: TGTGCCTGGAGTGTAGTCGATCAGCCCCAGCATTTT

D: .
V: TRBV20-1
J: TRBJ2-3
size: few
CDR3: CSARGGGKAFTDTQYF
DNA: TGCAGTGCTAGGGGAGGGGGGAAAGCCTTCACAGATACGCAGTATTTT

D: .
V: TRBV24-1
J: TRBJ2-2
size: .
CDR3: CATSGLNTGELFF
DNA: TGTGCCACCAGTGGTTTGAACACCGGGGAGCTGTTTTTT

D: .
V: TRBV7-2
J: TRBJ2-1
size: .
CDR3: CASSRGGHQGEQFF
DNA: TGTGCCAGTAGCAGGGGAGGTCATCAGGGTGAGCAGTTCTTC

D: TRBD2
V: TRBV3-1
J: TRBJ2-3
size: .
CDR3: CASSHRTSLTDTQYF
DNA: TGTGCCAGCAGCCATCGGACTAGTCTAACAGATACGCAGTATTTT

D: .
V: TRBV11-1
J: TRBJ1-2
size: few
CDR3: CASSPKLPGALANYGYTF
DNA: TGTGCCAGCAGCCCGAAGCTCCCAGGGGCCCTTGCTAACTATGGCTACACCTTC